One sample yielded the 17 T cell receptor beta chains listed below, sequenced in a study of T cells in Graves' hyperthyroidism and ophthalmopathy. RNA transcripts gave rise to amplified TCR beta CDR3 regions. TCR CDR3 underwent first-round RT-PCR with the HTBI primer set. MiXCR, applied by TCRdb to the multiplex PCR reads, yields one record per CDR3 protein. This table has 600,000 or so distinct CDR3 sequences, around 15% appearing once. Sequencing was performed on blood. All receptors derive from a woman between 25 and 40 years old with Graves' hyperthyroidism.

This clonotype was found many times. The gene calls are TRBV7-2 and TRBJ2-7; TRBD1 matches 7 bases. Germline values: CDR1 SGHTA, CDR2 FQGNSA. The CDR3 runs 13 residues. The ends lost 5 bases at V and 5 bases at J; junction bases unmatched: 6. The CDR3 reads CASSGRQGDEQYF. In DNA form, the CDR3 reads TGTGCCAGCAGCGGCAGACAGGGTGACGAGCAGTACTTC.

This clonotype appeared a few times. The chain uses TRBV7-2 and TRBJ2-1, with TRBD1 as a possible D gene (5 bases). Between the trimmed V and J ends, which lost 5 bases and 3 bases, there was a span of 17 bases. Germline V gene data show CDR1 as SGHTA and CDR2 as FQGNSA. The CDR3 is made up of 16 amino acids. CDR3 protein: CASSHQGAAIYNEQFF. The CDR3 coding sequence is TGTGCCAGCAGCCATCAAGGGGCCGCTATCTACAATGAGCAGTTCTTC.

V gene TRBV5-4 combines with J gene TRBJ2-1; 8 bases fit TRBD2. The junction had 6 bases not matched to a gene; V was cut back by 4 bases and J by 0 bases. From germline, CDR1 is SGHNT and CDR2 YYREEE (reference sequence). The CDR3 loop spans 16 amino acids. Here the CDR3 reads CASSKAGASSYNEQFF. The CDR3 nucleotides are TGTGCCAGCAGCAAAGCGGGAGCCAGCTCCTACAATGAGCAGTTCTTC.

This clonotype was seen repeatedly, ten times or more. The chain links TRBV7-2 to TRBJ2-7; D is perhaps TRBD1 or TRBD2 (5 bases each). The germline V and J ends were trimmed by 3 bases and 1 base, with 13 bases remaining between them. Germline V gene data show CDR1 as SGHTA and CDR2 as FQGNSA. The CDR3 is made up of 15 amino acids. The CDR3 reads CASSFSGTRSYEQYF. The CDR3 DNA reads TGTGCCAGCAGCTTTTCCGGGACCAGGTCCTACGAGCAGTACTTC.

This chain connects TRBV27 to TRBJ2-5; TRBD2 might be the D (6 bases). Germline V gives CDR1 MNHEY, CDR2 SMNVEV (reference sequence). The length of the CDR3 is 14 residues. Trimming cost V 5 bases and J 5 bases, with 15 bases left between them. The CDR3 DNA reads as TGTGCCAGCAGTCTCCCGGGCCTAGCGGAGACCCAGTACTTC. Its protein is CASSLPGLAETQYF.

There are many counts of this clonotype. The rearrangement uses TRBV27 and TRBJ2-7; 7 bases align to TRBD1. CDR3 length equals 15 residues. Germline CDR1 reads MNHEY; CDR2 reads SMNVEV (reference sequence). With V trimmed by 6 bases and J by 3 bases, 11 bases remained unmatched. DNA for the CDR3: TGTGCCAGCAGGCCCGACAGGGCCCCTAACTACGAGCAGTACTTC. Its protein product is CASRPDRAPNYEQYF.

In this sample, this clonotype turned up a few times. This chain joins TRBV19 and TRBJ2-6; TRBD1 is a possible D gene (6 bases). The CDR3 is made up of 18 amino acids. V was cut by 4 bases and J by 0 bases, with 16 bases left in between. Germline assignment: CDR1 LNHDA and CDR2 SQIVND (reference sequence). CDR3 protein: CASSNTRGISSGANVLTF. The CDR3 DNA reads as TGTGCCAGTAGTAATACCAGGGGAATAAGCTCTGGGGCCAACGTCCTGACTTTC.

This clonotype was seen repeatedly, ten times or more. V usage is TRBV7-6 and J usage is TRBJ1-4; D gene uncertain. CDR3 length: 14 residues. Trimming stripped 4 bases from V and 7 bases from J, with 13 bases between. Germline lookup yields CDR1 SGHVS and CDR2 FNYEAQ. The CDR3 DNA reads TGTGCCAGCAGCTACATCCTCGGGAGTGAAAAACTGTTTTTT. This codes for CASSYILGSEKLFF.

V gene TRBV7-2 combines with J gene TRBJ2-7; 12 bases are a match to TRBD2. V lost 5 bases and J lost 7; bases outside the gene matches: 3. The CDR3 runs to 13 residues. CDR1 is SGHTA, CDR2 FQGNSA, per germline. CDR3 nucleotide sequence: TGTGCCAGCAGCACCGGGACTAGCGGGGAGCAGTACTTC. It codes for CASSTGTSGEQYF.

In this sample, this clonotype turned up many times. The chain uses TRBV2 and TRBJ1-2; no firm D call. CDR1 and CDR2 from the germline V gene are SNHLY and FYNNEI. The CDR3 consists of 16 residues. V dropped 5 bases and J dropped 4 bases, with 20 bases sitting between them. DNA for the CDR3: TGTGCCAGCAGTCCCCCGCCTGTTGCTGGCGGCTATGGCTACACCTTC. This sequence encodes CASSPPPVAGGYGYTF.

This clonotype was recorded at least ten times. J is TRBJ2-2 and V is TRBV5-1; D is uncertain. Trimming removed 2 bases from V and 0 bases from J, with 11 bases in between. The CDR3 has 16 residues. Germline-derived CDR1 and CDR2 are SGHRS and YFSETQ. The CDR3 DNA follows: TGCGCCAGCAGCTTTTTCGGCAGACCGAACACCGGGGAGCTGTTTTTT. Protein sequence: CASSFFGRPNTGELFF.

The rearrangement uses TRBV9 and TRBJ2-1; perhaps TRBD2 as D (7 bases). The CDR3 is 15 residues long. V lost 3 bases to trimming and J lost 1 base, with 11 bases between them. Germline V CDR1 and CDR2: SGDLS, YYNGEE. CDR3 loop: CASSGGGGSYNEQFF. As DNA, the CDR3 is TGTGCCAGCAGCGGGGGAGGGGGGTCCTACAATGAGCAGTTCTTC.

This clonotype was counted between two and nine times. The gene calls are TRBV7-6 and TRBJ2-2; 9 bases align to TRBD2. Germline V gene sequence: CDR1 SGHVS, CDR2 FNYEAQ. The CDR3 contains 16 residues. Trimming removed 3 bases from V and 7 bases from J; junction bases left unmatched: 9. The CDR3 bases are TGTGCCAGCAGCTTCGACTTAGCGGGAGTTGGCGGGGAGCTGTTTTTT. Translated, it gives CASSFDLAGVGGELFF. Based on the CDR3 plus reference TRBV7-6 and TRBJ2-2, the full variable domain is GAGVSQSPRYKVTKRGQDVALRCDPISGHVSLYWYRQALGQGPEFLTYFNYEAQQDKSGLPNDRFSAERPEGSISTLTIQRTEQRDSAMYRCASSFDLAGVGGELFFGEGSRLTVL.

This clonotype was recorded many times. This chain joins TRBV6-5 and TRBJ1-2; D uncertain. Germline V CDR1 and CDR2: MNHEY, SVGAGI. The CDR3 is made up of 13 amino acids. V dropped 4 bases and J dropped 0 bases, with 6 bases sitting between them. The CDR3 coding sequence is TGTGCCAGCAGTTCGGGATCTAACTATGGCTACACCTTC. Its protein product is CASSSGSNYGYTF.

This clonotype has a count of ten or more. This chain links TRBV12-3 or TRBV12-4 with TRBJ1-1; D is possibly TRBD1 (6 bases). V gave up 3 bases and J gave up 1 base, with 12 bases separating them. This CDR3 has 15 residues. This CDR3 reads CASSFSGGGNTEAFF. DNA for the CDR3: TGTGCCAGCAGTTTTAGTGGGGGCGGGAACACTGAAGCTTTCTTT.

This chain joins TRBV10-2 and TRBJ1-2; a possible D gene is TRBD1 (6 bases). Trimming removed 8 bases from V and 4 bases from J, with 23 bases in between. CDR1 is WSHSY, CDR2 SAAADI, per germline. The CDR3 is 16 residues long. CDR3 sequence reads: CASRGSRGTGSYGYTF. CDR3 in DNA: TGCGCCAGCCGCGGTTCGAGGGGAACAGGGTCCTATGGCTACACCTTC.

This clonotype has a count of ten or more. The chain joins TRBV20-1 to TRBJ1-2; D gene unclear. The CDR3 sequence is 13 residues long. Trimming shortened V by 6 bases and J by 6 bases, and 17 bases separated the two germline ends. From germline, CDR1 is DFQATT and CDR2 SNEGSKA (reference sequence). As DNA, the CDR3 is TGCAGTGCCCCCCGCGAGGGTTTAGATGGCTACACCTTC. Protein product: CSAPREGLDGYTF.